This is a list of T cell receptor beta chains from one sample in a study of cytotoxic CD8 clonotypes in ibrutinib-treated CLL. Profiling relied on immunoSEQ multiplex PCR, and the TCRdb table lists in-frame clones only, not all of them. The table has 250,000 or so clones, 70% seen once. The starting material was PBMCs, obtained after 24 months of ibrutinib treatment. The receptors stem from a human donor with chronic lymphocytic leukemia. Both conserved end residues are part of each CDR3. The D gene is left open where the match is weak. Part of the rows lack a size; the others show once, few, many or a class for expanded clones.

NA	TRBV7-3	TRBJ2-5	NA	CASSLGQHQETQYF	TGTGCCAGCAGCTTAGGTCAGCACCAAGAGACCCAGTACTTC
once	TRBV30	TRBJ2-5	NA	CAWSDGKQETQYF	TGTGCCTGGAGTGACGGCAAGCAAGAGACCCAGTACTTC
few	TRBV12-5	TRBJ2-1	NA	CASGLYRQGKFF	TGTGCTAGTGGTTTGTACCGTCAAGGGAAGTTCTTC
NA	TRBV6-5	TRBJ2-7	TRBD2	CASSYSGLAGDVQYF	TGTGCCAGCAGTTACTCGGGACTAGCGGGAGACGTGCAGTACTTC
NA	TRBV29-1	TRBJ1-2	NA	CSVEDRDGYTF	TGCAGCGTTGAAGATCGGGATGGCTACACCTTC
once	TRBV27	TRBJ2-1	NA	CASRLGGVESYEQFF	TGTGCCAGCAGACTGGGCGGGGTAGAGTCTTATGAGCAGTTCTTC
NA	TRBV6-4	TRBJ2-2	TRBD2	CASKIAGGPGTGELFF	TGTGCCAGCAAGATAGCGGGAGGGCCAGGCACCGGGGAGCTGTTTTTT
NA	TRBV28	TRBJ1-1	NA	CASSQYLQTNTEAFF	TGTGCCAGCAGCCAATATTTACAAACGAACACTGAAGCTTTCTTT
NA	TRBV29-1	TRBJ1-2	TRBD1	CSVLLGGAFGYTF	TGCAGCGTCTTATTAGGGGGCGCCTTTGGCTACACCTTC
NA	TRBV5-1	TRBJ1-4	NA	CASSPAGETNEKLFF	TGCGCCAGCAGCCCCGCAGGGGAAACTAATGAAAAACTGTTTTTT
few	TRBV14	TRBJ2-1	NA	CASSHLGYNEQFF	TGTGCCAGCAGCCATTTGGGCTACAATGAGCAGTTCTTC
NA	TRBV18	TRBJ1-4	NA	CASSPSAGSNEKLFF	TGTGCCAGCTCACCGTCGGCGGGGAGTAATGAAAAACTGTTTTTT
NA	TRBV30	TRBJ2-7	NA	CAWSVGGYEQYF	TGTGCCTGGAGTGTAGGGGGCTACGAGCAGTACTTC
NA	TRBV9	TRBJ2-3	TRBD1	CASSNGAKRQGFSTDTQYF	TGTGCCAGCAGCAATGGTGCGAAACGACAGGGATTCAGCACAGATACGCAGTATTTT
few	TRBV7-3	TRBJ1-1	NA	CASSFNTRTEAFF	TGTGCCAGCAGCTTTAATACCCGCACTGAAGCTTTCTTT
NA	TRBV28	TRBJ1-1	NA	CASSLRSISDTEAFF	TGTGCCAGCAGTTTAAGAAGTATCAGTGACACTGAAGCTTTCTTT
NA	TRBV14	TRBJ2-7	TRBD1	CASSRQGLSYEQYF	TGTGCCAGCAGCCGACAGGGTTTATCCTACGAGCAGTACTTC
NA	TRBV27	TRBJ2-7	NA	CATRREKQYF	TGTGCCACGCGCAGGGAGAAGCAGTACTTC
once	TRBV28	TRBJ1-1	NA	CASSLPSGGNTEAFF	TGTGCCAGCAGTTTACCTTCCGGGGGGAACACTGAAGCTTTCTTT
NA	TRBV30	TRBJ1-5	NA	CAWSVPGQGNQPQHF	TGTGCCTGGAGTGTACCGGGGCAGGGCAATCAGCCCCAGCATTTT
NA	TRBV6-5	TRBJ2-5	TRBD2	CASSRLAGGETQYF	TGTGCCAGCAGTCGACTAGCGGGGGGGGAGACCCAGTACTTC
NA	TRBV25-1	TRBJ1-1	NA	CASSGGRRSLNTEAFF	TGTGCCAGCAGCGGGGGGCGGAGGAGCCTGAACACTGAAGCTTTCTTT
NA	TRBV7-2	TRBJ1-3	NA	CASSFGNTIYF	TGTGCCAGCAGCTTTGGAAACACCATATATTTT
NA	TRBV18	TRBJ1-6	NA	CASSPSWDPNSPLHF	TGTGCCAGCTCACCATCGTGGGATCCGAATTCACCCCTCCACTTT
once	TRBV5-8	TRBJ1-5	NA	CASSLAANLGNQPQHF	TGTGCCAGCAGCTTGGCCGCCAATTTGGGCAATCAGCCCCAGCATTTT
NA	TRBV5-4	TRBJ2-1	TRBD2	CASSLGGRDSGWEQFF	TGTGCCAGCAGCTTGGGGGGTCGGGATAGCGGGTGGGAGCAGTTCTTC
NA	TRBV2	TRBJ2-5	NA	CASIADFGETQYF	TGTGCCAGCATAGCGGATTTTGGGGAGACCCAGTACTTC
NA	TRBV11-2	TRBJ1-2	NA	CASSLEGLDGYTF	TGTGCCAGCAGCTTAGAAGGTTTGGATGGCTACACCTTC
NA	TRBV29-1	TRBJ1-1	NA	CSVGSSMNTEAFF	TGCAGCGTTGGGAGCAGCATGAACACTGAAGCTTTCTTT
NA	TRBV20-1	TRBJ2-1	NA	CSASQMNEQFF	TGCAGTGCTAGCCAAATGAATGAGCAGTTCTTC
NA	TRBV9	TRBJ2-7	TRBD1	CASSEGRDRLYEQYF	TGTGCCAGCAGCGAGGGCCGGGACAGGCTCTACGAGCAGTACTTC
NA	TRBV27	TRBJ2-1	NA	CASSPRPADVRGNEQFF	TGTGCCAGCAGTCCCCGGCCGGCGGACGTCCGGGGCAATGAGCAGTTCTTC
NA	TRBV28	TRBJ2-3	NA	CASSSWRLTVPDTQYF	TGTGCCAGCAGCTCCTGGAGGCTCACCGTCCCAGATACGCAGTATTTT
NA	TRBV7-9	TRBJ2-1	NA	CASSLDLGAKKFF	TGTGCCAGCAGCTTAGATTTGGGGGCTAAGAAGTTCTTC
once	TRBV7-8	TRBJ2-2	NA	CASSLRGTVDTGELFF	TGTGCCAGCAGCTTGAGGGGGACCGTAGACACCGGGGAGCTGTTTTTT
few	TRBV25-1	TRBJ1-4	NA	CASSREGTTNEKLFF	TGTGCCAGCAGTAGAGAGGGAACGACTAATGAAAAACTGTTTTTT
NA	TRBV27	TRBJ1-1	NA	CASRASGGFTEAFF	TGTGCCAGCAGAGCCTCCGGGGGATTCACTGAAGCTTTCTTT
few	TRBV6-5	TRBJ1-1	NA	CASSFATSEAFF	TGTGCCAGCAGTTTTGCGACAAGTGAAGCTTTCTTT
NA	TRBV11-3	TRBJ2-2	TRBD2	CASSPGLAGDHGELFF	TGTGCCAGCAGCCCCGGACTAGCGGGAGACCACGGGGAGCTGTTTTTT
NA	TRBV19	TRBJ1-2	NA	CASSTPVGYTF	TGTGCCAGTAGTACACCTGTGGGCTACACCTTC
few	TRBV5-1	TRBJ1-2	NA	CASSLTKDGYTF	TGCGCCAGCAGCTTGACTAAAGATGGCTACACCTTC
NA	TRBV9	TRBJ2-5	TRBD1	CASSITGGQETQYF	TGTGCCAGCAGCATCACAGGGGGGCAAGAGACCCAGTACTTC
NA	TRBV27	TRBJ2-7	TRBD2	CASSSVNRMSSGSYEQYF	TGTGCCAGCAGCTCCGTGAATAGGATGAGCAGCGGGAGCTACGAGCAGTACTTC
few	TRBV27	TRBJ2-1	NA	CASISYNEQFF	TGTGCCAGCATCTCCTACAATGAGCAGTTCTTC
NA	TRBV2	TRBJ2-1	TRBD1	CASTRDRAVNEQFF	TGTGCCAGCACCCGGGACAGGGCAGTCAATGAGCAGTTCTTC
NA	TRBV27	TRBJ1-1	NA	CASSPSHLWDTEAFF	TGTGCCAGCAGCCCATCCCACCTTTGGGACACTGAAGCTTTCTTT
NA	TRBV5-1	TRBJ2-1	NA	CASSFTLVSEQFF	TGCGCCAGCAGTTTTACACTAGTAAGTGAGCAGTTCTTC
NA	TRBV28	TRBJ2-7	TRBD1	CASSLRTRTGDEQYF	TGTGCCAGCAGTTTGAGGACAAGGACAGGAGACGAGCAGTACTTC
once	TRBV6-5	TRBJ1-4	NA	CASSYSEYSGKLFF	TGTGCCAGCAGTTACTCTGAATACTCCGGAAAACTGTTTTTT
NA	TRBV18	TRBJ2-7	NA	CASSPPGRPGYEQYF	TGTGCCAGCTCACCCCCGGGCCGACCAGGCTACGAGCAGTACTTC
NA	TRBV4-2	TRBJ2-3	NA	CASSQEGGSGSTDTQYF	TGTGCCAGCAGCCAAGAAGGAGGGAGCGGTAGCACAGATACGCAGTATTTT
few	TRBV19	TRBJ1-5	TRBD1	CASSGTAKNQPQHF	TGTGCCAGTAGTGGGACAGCGAAGAATCAGCCCCAGCATTTT
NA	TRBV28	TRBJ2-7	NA	CASTLTGTGEQYF	TGTGCCAGTACCCTTACAGGAACGGGCGAGCAGTACTTC
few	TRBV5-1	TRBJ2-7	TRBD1	CASSLDGPGGLEQYF	TGCGCCAGCAGCTTGGATGGCCCAGGGGGCTTAGAGCAGTACTTC